The clone carrying this T cell receptor beta chain appeared once. This sample was taken from a study of blood T cell repertoires in COVID-19. Study information: COVID-19 samples, acute and convalescent, were from the United States, Italy and Spain. The cDNA or gDNA used as material had been derived from T cells, B-cell-depleted T cells, or PBMCs.

This CDR3 comprises 18 residues. CDR1 is LGHNA, CDR2 YNFKEQ, per germline. Trimming took 3 bases from V and 0 from J; bases not matched to a gene: 7. Authors' methods: Cell counts per sample came from amplifying reference gene primers. Here immunoSEQ multiplex PCR was the method, and the copy in TCRdb shows in-frame clones only, minus some. V and J calls and clone size are those listed in that table; D and trimming were worked out from the DNA. The repertoire holds around 61,000 clones, with roughly 77% as singletons. The sequence was obtained from a man older than 75 with acute or convalescent COVID-19. The chain combines TRBV4-2 with TRBJ2-2, with 10 nucleotides matching TRBD2. Sequences were obtained from peripheral blood. Written as DNA, the CDR3 is TGTGCCAGCAGCCATTCCGGGACTAGCGCCCCGAACACCGGGGAGCTGTTTTTT. Its translation is CASSHSGTSAPNTGELFF.